Listed below are T cell receptor beta chains from one sample, sequenced in a study of blood T cell repertoires in COVID-19. TCRdb's copy holds only in-frame clones and misses some; the assay was immunoSEQ multiplex PCR. The sample carries roughly 150,000 clones, around 90% recorded once. The source material was peripheral blood. The receptors were gathered from a woman of 80 years or more with acute or convalescent COVID-19. CDR3s include the opening cysteine and the closing phenylalanine or tryptophan. The D gene is left open where the match is weak. For some rows the clone size is stated as once, few or many, or as a class when expanded; others skip it.

D	J	V	size	CDR3	DNA
TRBD1	TRBJ1-4	TRBV7-9	.	CASSLGTGEEKLFF	TGTGCCAGCAGCCTCGGGACAGGGGAAGAAAAACTGTTTTTT
.	TRBJ1-1	TRBV29-1	.	CSERTDMNTEAFF	TGCAGCGAAAGGACAGACATGAACACTGAAGCTTTCTTT
.	TRBJ1-2	TRBV7-2	.	CASSLRNYREGYTF	TGTGCCAGCAGCTTACGGAATTACAGGGAGGGCTACACCTTC
.	TRBJ1-2	TRBV29-1	.	CSATAGYGYTF	TGCAGCGCTACAGCTGGGTATGGCTACACCTTC
TRBD2	TRBJ2-7	TRBV28	.	CASSSGAQSYEQYF	TGTGCCAGCAGTAGCGGGGCGCAATCCTACGAGCAGTACTTC
.	TRBJ2-5	TRBV4-3	.	CASSQDKQETQYF	TGCGCCAGCAGCCAAGATAAACAGGAGACCCAGTACTTC
.	TRBJ1-2	TRBV2	.	CASTYGGNGYTF	TGTGCCAGCACGTATGGCGGTAACGGCTACACCTTC
.	TRBJ2-3	TRBV7-2	.	CASSLLTDTQYF	TGTGCCAGCAGCTTACTAACAGATACGCAGTATTTT
TRBD1	TRBJ2-4	TRBV18	.	CASTRGRLAKNIQYF	TGTGCCAGCACCAGGGGGCGATTAGCCAAAAACATTCAGTACTTC
.	TRBJ1-2	TRBV25-1	once	CASTGWYEGYTF	TGTGCCAGCACAGGGTGGTATGAGGGCTACACCTTC